The rows below give T cell receptor beta chains drawn from one sample of a study of blood T cell repertoires in COVID-19. Profiling relied on immunoSEQ multiplex PCR, and the TCRdb table lists in-frame clones only, not all of them. The sample holds about 170,000 clones; around 82% are singletons and the top ten take approximately 10%. What was sequenced was peripheral blood. The receptors were gathered from a man aged 70-80 years with active or convalescent COVID-19. Each CDR3 is given with its conserved first and last residue. The D gene is left open where the match is weak. Clone size is shown for a subset of rows, as once, few, many or a class of expanded clone.

>TRBV7-2|TRBD2|few|TRBJ2-5
TGTGCCAGCAGCTTAGGGGGGACTAGCGGGAGCCCAGGGACCCAGTACTTC
CASSLGGTSGSPGTQYF
>TRBV15|TRBD2|-|TRBJ2-1
TGTGCCACCAGCAGAGAAAGGGGGACTAGGGTAGGACTAGCGGAGAATGAGCAGTTCTTC
CATSRERGTRVGLAENEQFF
>TRBV14|-|-|TRBJ2-7
TGTGCCAGCAGCTCCGGGCGGGGTTTCGAGCAGTACTTC
CASSSGRGFEQYF
>TRBV2|-|-|TRBJ2-1
TGTGCCAGCAGTGGGGGGGCGGGAGCCGGCTACAATGAGCAGTTCTTC
CASSGGAGAGYNEQFF
>TRBV4-1|TRBD2|-|TRBJ2-3
TGCGCCAGCAGCCAAGATTGGGGGGGAGTAACAGATACGCAGTATTTT
CASSQDWGGVTDTQYF
>TRBV28|-|once|TRBJ1-1
TGTGCCAGCAGTTTAGCAGGGCCCACTGAAGCTTTCTTT
CASSLAGPTEAFF
>TRBV7-2|-|-|TRBJ2-6
TGTGCCAGCAGCCCCCGCCCGACAGCTTCTGGGGCCAACGTCCTGACTTTC
CASSPRPTASGANVLTF
>TRBV28|TRBD1|-|TRBJ1-5
TGTGCCAGCAGTTTTGTAGGGGGCGCGGGCAATCAGCCCCAGCATTTT
CASSFVGGAGNQPQHF
>TRBV2|-|-|TRBJ1-5
TGTGCCAGCAGTCGGGAGAGGGCCCAGCATTTT
CASSRERAQHF
>TRBV15|-|-|TRBJ2-7
TGTGCCACCAGCGGGGCCCAGGGACACCCATACGAGCAGTACTTC
CATSGAQGHPYEQYF
>TRBV19|-|-|TRBJ1-3
TGTGCCAGTAACAGTCCCCCGGGAAACACCATATATTTT
CASNSPPGNTIYF
>TRBV29-1|-|-|TRBJ2-3
TGCAGCGTTGGGGCTAGCTTAGTTACAGATACGCAGTATTTT
CSVGASLVTDTQYF
>TRBV10-3|-|-|TRBJ2-3
TGTGCCATCAGTGAGTCGGGGGGATTTGGCACAGATACGCAGTATTTT
CAISESGGFGTDTQYF
>TRBV5-1|-|-|TRBJ1-1
TGCGCCAGCAGCTCTCTGCGCCCGAACACTGAAGCTTTCTTT
CASSSLRPNTEAFF
>TRBV6-2/TRBV6-3|TRBD2|-|TRBJ2-1
TGTGCCAGCAGTTACTCCGGGACTAGCGGGATCTACAATGAGCAGTTCTTC
CASSYSGTSGIYNEQFF
>TRBV7-6|-|-|TRBJ1-3
TGTGCCAGCAGCTTAGGGGCAGGTTCTGGCGGAAACACCATATATTTT
CASSLGAGSGGNTIYF
>TRBV4-3|-|-|TRBJ1-1
TGCGCCAGCAGCCAATTCGGGGTAAGCACTGAAGCTTTCTTT
CASSQFGVSTEAFF
>TRBV27|-|-|TRBJ1-1
TGTGCCAGCAGTTTAAGGCAGGGGAACACTGAAGCTTTCTTT
CASSLRQGNTEAFF
>TRBV5-1|-|-|TRBJ2-5
TGCGCCAGCAGCTTCCTAACGGGGGAGAGGGGAGAGACCCAGTACTTC
CASSFLTGERGETQYF
>TRBV5-1|TRBD2|-|TRBJ2-1
TGCGCCAGCTACGTTGGAGGACTAGCGGGAGCTGAGCAGTTCTTC
CASYVGGLAGAEQFF
>TRBV29-1|-|-|TRBJ2-3
TGCAGCGTTGAAGATCTCATAGCTGCCGTCACAGATACGCAGTATTTT
CSVEDLIAAVTDTQYF
>TRBV25-1|-|-|TRBJ1-1
TGTGCCAGCAGTGTACGGACAGCCATGAACACTGAAGCTTTCTTT
CASSVRTAMNTEAFF
>TRBV18|TRBD1|few|TRBJ1-1
TGTGCCAGCTCACAATCACGGGACAGGGGACCGAACACTGAAGCTTTCTTT
CASSQSRDRGPNTEAFF
>TRBV6-5|TRBD1|-|TRBJ1-2
TGTGCCAGCAGTTACACCCGACAGGGGGCTTACTATGGCTACACCTTC
CASSYTRQGAYYGYTF
>TRBV15|TRBD2|-|TRBJ2-3
TGTGCCACCAGCAGAGTTGGGGAGGGTACGCAGTATTTT
CATSRVGEGTQYF
>TRBV5-1|-|-|TRBJ2-5
TGCGCCAGCAGCTTGGGGACAGCAATAGAGACCCAGTACTTC
CASSLGTAIETQYF
>TRBV6-5|-|once|TRBJ1-2
TGTGCCAGCAGCCCGGACAGTCGGTATGGCTACACCTTC
CASSPDSRYGYTF
>TRBV5-8|-|-|TRBJ1-2
TGTGCCAGCAGCCCGACAGCGATCTATGGCTACACCTTC
CASSPTAIYGYTF
>TRBV7-3|TRBD2|few|TRBJ2-1
TGTGCCAGCAGCTCGGGGACTAGCGGGCCCAATGAGCAGTTCTTC
CASSSGTSGPNEQFF
>TRBV27|TRBD1|-|TRBJ1-1
TGTGCCAGCAGTCCGGGGCAGGGGGTCGGAGCTGAAGCTTTCTTT
CASSPGQGVGAEAFF
>TRBV18|TRBD1|-|TRBJ2-7
TGTGCCAGCTCACCACGGACAGGGAGCTCCTACGAGCAGTACTTC
CASSPRTGSSYEQYF
>TRBV5-6|-|once|TRBJ1-2
TGTGCCAGCAGCCCCCTGCCCATGGGGCTAAGGGGCTACACCTTC
CASSPLPMGLRGYTF
>TRBV7-9|-|-|TRBJ1-2
TGTGCCAGCAGCCCCTCCGGGGGATATGGCTACACCTTC
CASSPSGGYGYTF
>TRBV28|-|few|TRBJ1-2
TGTGCCAGCAGTCCCCCCGGCTATGGCTACACCTTC
CASSPPGYGYTF
>TRBV2|TRBD1|-|TRBJ1-5
TGTGCCAGCACCCGACAGGGGACAAATCAGCCCCAGCATTTT
CASTRQGTNQPQHF
>TRBV6-2/TRBV6-3|-|-|TRBJ1-5
TGTGCCAGCAGTGAGGGTTATAGCAATCAGCCCCAGCATTTT
CASSEGYSNQPQHF
>TRBV7-9|-|once|TRBJ2-4
TGTGCCAGCAGCCTCGGGGTAGCGCAGGCCATTCAGTACTTC
CASSLGVAQAIQYF